The next 27 T cell receptor beta chains were all read from a single sample in a study of T-cell reconstitution after alpha-beta-depleted transplantation in children. For TCRbeta, the library was prepared with unique molecular identifiers. TCRdb re-called the PCR reads with MiXCR, one entry per CDR3 protein. The sample lists fewer than 550,000 distinct CDR3 sequences, approximately 10% seen once, with 14% in the top ten. The sequenced sample was PBMCs, mostly from graft donor cells, obtained 180 days after TCRalphabeta/CD19-depleted stem cell transplant. The receptor source for this set is a female patient under 10 years old who had a stem cell transplant for aplastic anemia, so the T cells may come from the graft donor.

This clonotype appeared a few times. The rearrangement links TRBV20-1 to TRBJ2-5; 8 nucleotides agree with TRBD2. J lost 3 bases, V lost 5 bases, and 11 bases had no gene match. This CDR3 spans 15 amino acids. From germline, CDR1 is DFQATT and CDR2 SNEGSKA (reference sequence). CDR3 protein: CSALTSGEGEETQYF. The DNA for the CDR3 is TGCAGTGCTCTTACTAGCGGAGAGGGGGAAGAGACCCAGTACTTC.

This clonotype was detected a few times. The rearrangement links TRBV6-2 or TRBV6-3 to TRBJ2-7; D could derive from TRBD1 or TRBD2 (5 bases each). The CDR3 is made up of 13 amino acids. V gave up 5 bases and J gave up 3 bases, with 11 bases separating them. Germline CDR1 and CDR2: MNHEY and SVGEGT. For the CDR3, the DNA is TGTGCCAGCAGTCAAGGGACCCTCTACGAGCAGTACGTC. Translating gives CASSQGTLYEQYV.

This clonotype was observed many times. The chain employs TRBV15 and TRBJ2-1; tentatively, D is TRBD1 or TRBD2 (6 bases each). V lost 8 bases and J 8 bases, leaving 22 bases between the germline ends. This CDR3 comprises 15 residues. Germline lookup yields CDR1 LNHNV and CDR2 YYDKDF (reference sequence). CDR3 residues: CATYPGDKRIDEQFF. Written as DNA, the CDR3 is TGTGCCACCTACCCGGGGGACAAACGTATAGATGAGCAGTTCTTC. Supplemented by reference TRBV15 and TRBJ2-1, the full variable domain reads DAMVIQNPRYQVTQFGKPVTLSCSQTLNHNVMYWYQQKSSQAPKLLFHYYDKDFNNEADTPDNFQSRRPNTSFCFLDIRSPGLGDTAMYLCATYPGDKRIDEQFFGPGTRLTVL.

The chain couples TRBV5-1 to TRBJ1-2, with 12 nucleotides matching TRBD1. This CDR3 region has 17 residues. Germline V gene sequence: CDR1 SGHRS, CDR2 YFSETQ. V was pared by 3 bases and J by 1 base, with 7 bases of the junction left unmatched. The CDR3 here is CASSSAGTGGLNYGYTF. In DNA, the CDR3 is TGCGCCAGCAGCTCGGCCGGGACAGGGGGCCTTAACTATGGCTACACCTTC.

The V call is TRBV27, the J call TRBJ2-7, with 13 positions matching TRBD2. The length of the CDR3 is 17 residues. CDR1 and CDR2 from the germline V gene are MNHEY and SMNVEV (reference sequence). The V segment lost 7 bases and the J segment 5 bases; nucleotides outside the gene matches: 14. CDR3 in amino acids: CASTRLLAGGPDNEQYF. DNA of the CDR3: TGTGCCAGCACCAGGTTACTAGCGGGAGGGCCTGACAACGAGCAGTACTTC.

This clonotype was observed a handful of times. The rearrangement uses TRBV20-1 and TRBJ2-7; possible D gene TRBD2, 6 bases. This CDR3 has 14 residues. V was trimmed by 2 bases and J by 7 bases, leaving 18 bases between them. The germline gives CDR1 DFQATT, CDR2 SNEGSKA (reference sequence). CDR3 DNA sequence: TGCAGTGCTAGAAGGGGACTCGGCCCGGTGGAGCAGTACTTC. Its protein is CSARRGLGPVEQYF.

This clonotype was observed a few times. This chain joins TRBV20-1 and TRBJ1-1; D is ambiguous. The length of the CDR3 is 13 residues. V was clipped by 4 bases and J by 1 base, with 10 bases between them. Germline V gives CDR1 DFQATT, CDR2 SNEGSKA (reference sequence). In nucleotides, the CDR3 is TGCAGTGCTAACCCACCAGGGAACACTGAAGCTTTCTTT. This encodes CSANPPGNTEAFF.

This clonotype was detected many times. The chain joins TRBV29-1 to TRBJ2-3; D is undetermined. The CDR3 is made up of 11 amino acids. The germline V gene encodes CDR1 SQVTM and CDR2 ANQGSEA. The V gene lost 8 bases and the J gene lost 6 bases, with 12 bases spanning the gap. The DNA for the CDR3 is TGCAGCCCTCTATTAACCGATACGCAGTATTTT. Protein: CSPLLTDTQYF.

This clonotype was counted between two and nine times. The V call is TRBV6-2 or TRBV6-3, the J call TRBJ1-1, with a weak D call TRBD1 (6 bases). Trimming removed 5 bases at V and 1 base at J, with 17 bases between. Germline V lookup: CDR1 MNHEY, CDR2 SVGEGT. This CDR3 region has 16 residues. For the CDR3, the DNA is TGTGCCAGCAGTCCCCACGGACGGACAGCGAACACTGAAGCTTTCTTT. This gives the protein CASSPHGRTANTEAFF.

This rearrangement joins TRBV28 to TRBJ2-7; no reliable D call. The germline V gene has CDR1 MDHEN and CDR2 SYDVKM. The CDR3 has 12 amino acids. The V and J ends lost 5 bases and 7 bases respectively, with 12 bases between them. CDR3 DNA sequence: TGTGCCAGCAGTCCCTGGCCGTTGGAGCAGTACTTC. This codes for CASSPWPLEQYF. Using reference TRBV28 and TRBJ2-7 for the parts outside the CDR3, the full variable domain is DVKVTQSSRYLVKRTGEKVFLECVQDMDHENMFWYRQDPGLGLRLIYFSYDVKMKEKGDIPEGYSVSREKKERFSLILESASTNQTSMYLCASSPWPLEQYFGPGTRLTVT.

This clonotype was found a few times. This chain links TRBV7-2 with TRBJ2-3; TRBD2 aligns across 9 bases. Germline trimming cut 0 bases from V and 5 bases from J; bases unmatched to any gene: 3. The CDR3 runs to 15 residues. The V gene's germline CDR1 is SGHTA and CDR2 FQGNSA. Here the CDR3 DNA reads TGTGCCAGCAGCTTAGCGGGACTAGCCATAGATACGCAGTATTTT. Translating gives CASSLAGLAIDTQYF.

The chain is built from TRBV7-2 and TRBJ2-7; TRBD2 aligns across 8 bases. With 5 bases clipped from V and 0 bases from J, the junction kept 9 bases outside the gene matches. The CDR3 contains 16 residues. Germline loops: CDR1 SGHTA, CDR2 FQGNSA. In DNA, the CDR3 is TGTGCCAGCAGCCCAGTGGGGACTAGGAGCTCCTACGAGCAGTACGTC. It is translated as CASSPVGTRSSYEQYV.

This clonotype appeared many times. This chain links TRBV12-3 or TRBV12-4 with TRBJ2-5; D remains unclear. This CDR3 has 12 residues. Trimming cost V 2 bases and J 3 bases, with 4 bases left between them. The CDR3 region is CASSLREETQYF. Here the CDR3 DNA reads TGTGCCAGCAGTTTACGGGAAGAGACCCAGTACTTC.

The V gene is TRBV24-1, the J gene TRBJ2-3; the D is unclear. Trimming shortened V by 5 bases and J by 4 bases, and 15 bases separated the two germline ends. CDR1 and CDR2 from the germline V gene are KGHDR and SFDVKD. The CDR3 contains 15 residues. The CDR3 DNA follows: TGTGCCACCAGTGCGGCGGACCCCCGGGCAGATACGCAGTATTTT. As protein: CATSAADPRADTQYF.

The sample holds a few counts of this clonotype. The V and J genes are TRBV7-2 and TRBJ2-1; 8 nucleotides match TRBD2. The CDR3 consists of 13 residues. The ends lost 5 bases at V and 8 bases at J; junction bases unmatched: 5. The germline V gene encodes CDR1 SGHTA and CDR2 FQGNSA. CDR3 coding DNA: TGTGCCAGCAGCACCGGACTAGCTGATGAGCAGTTCTTC. Translating gives CASSTGLADEQFF.

The chain employs TRBV5-6 and TRBJ2-7, with D perhaps TRBD2 (6 bases). The CDR3 contains 14 residues. V dropped 4 bases and J dropped 6 bases, with 17 bases sitting between them. The germline V gene encodes CDR1 SGHDT and CDR2 YYEEEE. The CDR3 is CASSGGWRGPEQYV. The CDR3 region has the DNA TGTGCCAGCAGCGGGGGGTGGCGGGGACCCGAGCAGTACGTC.

There are a few counts of this clonotype. The chain uses TRBV6-2 or TRBV6-3 and TRBJ2-1, with D perhaps assigned TRBD1 or TRBD2 (5 bases each). The germline V and J ends were trimmed by 5 bases and 1 base, with 12 bases remaining between them. The CDR3 sequence is 15 residues long. Germline-derived CDR1 and CDR2 are MNHEY and SVGEGT. CDR3 protein: CASSRRDGSYNEQFF. DNA for the CDR3: TGTGCCAGCAGTCGCCGGGACGGATCCTACAATGAGCAGTTCTTC.

The gene calls are TRBV25-1 and TRBJ2-5; 7 bases are shared with TRBD1. There are 16 residues in the CDR3. Unmatched junction bases numbered 12, after V lost 3 bases and J lost 5 bases. CDR1 and CDR2 from the germline V gene are MGHDK and SYGVNS. CDR3: CASSDLAGGYVETQYF. CDR3 bases: TGTGCCAGCAGTGACCTCGCAGGGGGATATGTGGAGACCCAGTACTTC. The full variable domain, in which reference TRBV25-1 and TRBJ2-5 provide the parts outside the CDR3, is EADIYQTPRYLVIGTGKKITLECSQTMGHDKMYWYQQDPGMELHLIHYSYGVNSTEKGDLSSESTVSRIRTEHFPLTLESARPSHTSQYLCASSDLAGGYVETQYFGPGTRLLVL.

The chain joins TRBV10-3 to TRBJ2-7; the D is unclear. The CDR3 is 12 residues long. The germline gives CDR1 ENHRY, CDR2 SYGVKD. The V gene lost 10 bases and the J gene lost 5 bases, with 15 bases spanning the gap. The CDR3 DNA follows: TGTGCCAGCAGCCTTGTGCAGGACGAGCAGTACTTC. Translation gives CASSLVQDEQYF.

The genes are TRBV6-2 or TRBV6-3 and TRBJ2-7, with TRBD1 matching 7 bases. V lost 6 bases, J lost 4 bases, and 6 bases stayed unmatched. The CDR3 is 13 amino acids. Per germline, CDR1 MNHEY and CDR2 SVGEGT. CDR3 loop: CASSRDRLYEQYV. For the CDR3, the DNA is TGTGCCAGCAGCCGGGACAGACTTTACGAGCAGTACGTC.

This clonotype was seen a few times. The chain uses TRBV19 and TRBJ2-3; D not certain. V was trimmed by 6 bases and J by 7 bases, leaving 14 bases between them. The CDR3 totals 13 residues. Looked up from germline, CDR1 is LNHDA and CDR2 is SQIVND (reference sequence). The CDR3 protein is CASRGPQRNTQYF. As DNA, the CDR3 is TGTGCCAGTAGAGGCCCACAACGTAATACGCAGTATTTT.

Notes on this clonotype: A junction boundary mismatches the germline segment, possibly from a read error. This chain joins TRBV3-1 and TRBJ1-1; the D gene is possibly TRBD1 (6 bases). The CDR3 extends over 17 amino acids. The germline gives CDR1 LGHDT, CDR2 YNNKEL (reference sequence). CDR3 DNA: TGTGCCACCAGCCGGGACGTACAGGGCCTCCGGAACACTGAAGCTTTCTTT. This codes for CATSRDVQGLRNTEAFF.

This clonotype was found many times. The chain joins TRBV7-2 to TRBJ2-5; D not certain. The V end was cut by 6 bases, the J end by 5 bases, with 10 bases between. The CDR3 is made up of 12 amino acids. CDR1 and CDR2 (germline): SGHTA, FQGNSA. The CDR3, as DNA: TGTGCCAGCAGGCGACCAATGGAGACCCAGTACTTC. Translation: CASRRPMETQYF.

This clonotype has a count of ten or more. The chain recombines TRBV28 with TRBJ2-1; weak D call: TRBD1 (6 bases). CDR3 length: 12 amino acids. V lost 7 bases, J lost 9 bases, and 13 bases lay in between. CDR1 is MDHEN, CDR2 SYDVKM, per germline. In nucleotides, the CDR3 is TGTGCCAGCACCCACAGGGCGGGTGAGCAGTTCTTC. Translation gives CASTHRAGEQFF.

This chain connects TRBV7-9 to TRBJ2-5; a weak D match, TRBD1 (5 bases). Trimming pared 8 bases from V and 2 bases from J, leaving 12 bases between. This CDR3 comprises 13 residues. Germline CDR1 is SEHNR and CDR2 is FQNEAQ (reference sequence). DNA of the CDR3: TGTGCCAGCGCGCACAGGAGTCAAGAGACCCAGTACTTC. This codes for CASAHRSQETQYF.

This clonotype is a singleton in its sample. The V and J genes are TRBV4-3 and TRBJ2-7, with a possible D match to TRBD2 (6 bases). The CDR3 totals 15 residues. V lost 3 bases and J lost 2, with 14 bases in between. Germline CDR1 is LGHNA and CDR2 is YSLEER. CDR3 DNA sequence: TGCGCCAGCAGCCATGGGACTGTTTCGGCCTACGAGCAGTACTTC. Its protein is CASSHGTVSAYEQYF.

The chain carries TRBV3-1 and TRBJ2-5; 14 bases map to TRBD2. The CDR3 extends over 16 amino acids. V shed 4 bases, J shed 2 bases, and the junction held 3 bases outside the gene matches. The germline CDR1 and CDR2 sequences are LGHDT and YNNKEL (reference sequence). CDR3 protein: CASSRGLAGAQETQYF. CDR3 in DNA: TGTGCCAGCAGCCGGGGACTAGCGGGAGCACAAGAGACCCAGTACTTC.